The rows below give T cell receptor beta chains drawn from one sample of a study of blood T cells in healthy people across ages. From the 5' RACE reads, TCRdb called clonotypes with MiXCR, one entry per CDR3 protein. The sample carries about 1.8 million distinct CDR3 sequences, about 50% recorded once. Sequences were obtained from blood. These receptors came from a woman aged 40 to 50 in good health. Each CDR3 is given with its conserved first and last residue. D genes are given only for firm matches. Size values are once, few and many counts, or a class for expanded clones, and some rows have none.

abundance: -
v_gene: TRBV10-3
d_gene: -
j_gene: TRBJ2-2
CDR3nt: TGTGCCATCAGATCACAGGGTATAGGGAACACCGGGGGGCTGTTTTTT
CDR3aa: CAIRSQGIGNTGGLFF

abundance: few
v_gene: TRBV7-2
d_gene: TRBD2
j_gene: TRBJ2-7
CDR3nt: TGTGCCAGCAGTCCCACCCCTGGACTAGCCTTGCACGAGCAGTACTTC
CDR3aa: CASSPTPGLALHEQYF

abundance: -
v_gene: TRBV25-1
d_gene: -
j_gene: TRBJ2-1
CDR3nt: TGTACCAGCGGCCGGCCCGACGATGAGCAGTTCTTC
CDR3aa: CTSGRPDDEQFF

abundance: few
v_gene: TRBV28
d_gene: -
j_gene: TRBJ2-5
CDR3nt: TGTGCCAGCAGTGTCGGCACTGGGATGACCCAGTACTTC
CDR3aa: CASSVGTGMTQYF

abundance: -
v_gene: TRBV7-2
d_gene: TRBD1
j_gene: TRBJ2-1
CDR3nt: TGTGCCAGCAGCCGAGACGTGACAGGGGGTTGGAATGAGCAGTTCTTC
CDR3aa: CASSRDVTGGWNEQFF

abundance: -
v_gene: TRBV20-1
d_gene: -
j_gene: TRBJ1-4
CDR3nt: TGCAGTGCTAGAGATCCCAGCAGGACTAATGAAAAACTGTTTTTT
CDR3aa: CSARDPSRTNEKLFF

abundance: -
v_gene: TRBV4-3
d_gene: -
j_gene: TRBJ2-6
CDR3nt: TGCGCCAGCAGCCATGGGACTGCCGGGGCTGGGGCCAACGTCCTGACTTTC
CDR3aa: CASSHGTAGAGANVLTF

abundance: few
v_gene: TRBV27
d_gene: TRBD1
j_gene: TRBJ2-6
CDR3nt: TGTGCCAGCAGTTTATCGGGACAGCCTAGCTCTGGGGCCAACGTCCTGACTTTC
CDR3aa: CASSLSGQPSSGANVLTF

abundance: few
v_gene: TRBV5-1
d_gene: -
j_gene: TRBJ2-5
CDR3nt: TGCGCCAGCAGCTTGTTGGTCGGGGAAGAGACCCAGTACTTC
CDR3aa: CASSLLVGEETQYF

abundance: -
v_gene: TRBV27
d_gene: -
j_gene: TRBJ2-7
CDR3nt: TGTGCCAGCAGTTCCCTCGGGACGTACTATGCTTACGAGCAGTACTTC
CDR3aa: CASSSLGTYYAYEQYF

abundance: few
v_gene: TRBV7-2
d_gene: TRBD1
j_gene: TRBJ1-2
CDR3nt: TGTGCCAGCAGCTTAGCCCCGGGACAGGGATATGGCTACACCTTC
CDR3aa: CASSLAPGQGYGYTF

abundance: few
v_gene: TRBV7-9
d_gene: -
j_gene: TRBJ2-1
CDR3nt: TGTGCCAGCAGTTTTTCCAGTCCCGTCTACAATGAGCAGTTCTTC
CDR3aa: CASSFSSPVYNEQFF

abundance: -
v_gene: TRBV4-2
d_gene: TRBD1
j_gene: TRBJ1-4
CDR3nt: TGTGCCAGCAGCCCCCTCAGGACAGGGGTTGAAAAACTGTTTTTT
CDR3aa: CASSPLRTGVEKLFF

abundance: -
v_gene: TRBV24-1
d_gene: TRBD1
j_gene: TRBJ1-1
CDR3nt: TGTGCCACCAGAGGAGGGGGCGAAGCTTTCTTT
CDR3aa: CATRGGGEAFF

abundance: -
v_gene: TRBV25-1
d_gene: -
j_gene: TRBJ1-2
CDR3nt: TGTGCCAGCAGTGAATGGCGCTATGGCTACACCTTC
CDR3aa: CASSEWRYGYTF

abundance: -
v_gene: TRBV18
d_gene: -
j_gene: TRBJ2-6
CDR3nt: TGTGCCAGCTCACCAGTCCCAGGGGATCTAAGTGGGGCCAACGTCCTGACTTTC
CDR3aa: CASSPVPGDLSGANVLTF

abundance: -
v_gene: TRBV5-1
d_gene: TRBD1
j_gene: TRBJ2-7
CDR3nt: TGCGCCAGCAGCTTGGGGGACAGGGTAAACAATGAGCAGTACTTC
CDR3aa: CASSLGDRVNNEQYF

abundance: -
v_gene: TRBV12-3/TRBV12-4
d_gene: -
j_gene: TRBJ2-3
CDR3nt: TGTGCCAGGGGGATCTCGGGCCCAAAAATGCCAGATACGCAGTATTTT
CDR3aa: CARGISGPKMPDTQYF

abundance: many
v_gene: TRBV6-5
d_gene: -
j_gene: TRBJ1-5
CDR3nt: TGTGCCAGCAGAGGGGGGGGGGGCAATCAGCCCCAGCATTTT
CDR3aa: CASRGGGGNQPQHF

abundance: -
v_gene: TRBV6-2/TRBV6-3
d_gene: -
j_gene: TRBJ1-1
CDR3nt: TGTGCCAGCAGTTACTCGAGTAAGGCGGTTGAGGCTTTCTTT
CDR3aa: CASSYSSKAVEAFF

abundance: -
v_gene: TRBV29-1
d_gene: -
j_gene: TRBJ1-2
CDR3nt: TGCAGCGTGGCCCGCGGGGGCCGTGACTATGGCTACACCTTC
CDR3aa: CSVARGGRDYGYTF

abundance: few
v_gene: TRBV7-7
d_gene: TRBD2
j_gene: TRBJ2-5
CDR3nt: TGTGCTAGCAGCTTAGGGGTCCGGGGGGAAGAGACCCAGTACTTC
CDR3aa: CASSLGVRGEETQYF

abundance: few
v_gene: TRBV20-1
d_gene: -
j_gene: TRBJ2-1
CDR3nt: TGCAGTGCTAGGTGGGACCCAAACGCAAATGAGCAGTTCTTC
CDR3aa: CSARWDPNANEQFF

abundance: -
v_gene: TRBV28
d_gene: TRBD2
j_gene: TRBJ2-3
CDR3nt: TGTGCCATCAAGCCGGGGGGGCGGACAGATACGCAGTATTTT
CDR3aa: CAIKPGGRTDTQYF

abundance: many
v_gene: TRBV27
d_gene: -
j_gene: TRBJ2-5
CDR3nt: TGTGCCAGCAGTTCCGCCCCCCAAGAGACCCAGTACTTC
CDR3aa: CASSSAPQETQYF

abundance: few
v_gene: TRBV27
d_gene: TRBD1
j_gene: TRBJ2-5
CDR3nt: TGTGCCAGCAGTTGGACAGGGGGCGCAGTTCAAGAGACCCAGTACTTC
CDR3aa: CASSWTGGAVQETQYF

abundance: -
v_gene: TRBV7-8
d_gene: -
j_gene: TRBJ1-4
CDR3nt: TGTGCCAGCACCCTGGACGGAGATCTTAATGAAAAACTGTTTTTT
CDR3aa: CASTLDGDLNEKLFF

abundance: few
v_gene: TRBV7-2
d_gene: TRBD1
j_gene: TRBJ2-5
CDR3nt: TGTGCCAGCAGCTTAGTCTCTGCAGGGGGCGGCGAGACCCAGTACTTC
CDR3aa: CASSLVSAGGGETQYF

abundance: -
v_gene: TRBV20-1
d_gene: TRBD1
j_gene: TRBJ1-6
CDR3nt: TGCGGTGCTAGAGTAAGGGACAGAGATAATTCACCCCTCCACTTT
CDR3aa: CGARVRDRDNSPLHF

abundance: few
v_gene: TRBV5-1
d_gene: -
j_gene: TRBJ1-1
CDR3nt: TGCGCCAGCAGGGAGGAATCGTACACTGAAGCTTTCTTT
CDR3aa: CASREESYTEAFF

abundance: -
v_gene: TRBV6-5
d_gene: TRBD1
j_gene: TRBJ1-2
CDR3nt: TGTGCCAGCAGTTACCAAGGACAGGGATGCTACACCTTC
CDR3aa: CASSYQGQGCYTF

abundance: once
v_gene: TRBV4-1
d_gene: TRBD2
j_gene: TRBJ2-5
CDR3nt: TGCGCCAGCAGCCATGACCCAACTAGCGGGGAAGAGACCCAGTACTTC
CDR3aa: CASSHDPTSGEETQYF

abundance: -
v_gene: TRBV27
d_gene: -
j_gene: TRBJ1-2
CDR3nt: TGTGCCAGCAGTAAGGACGCTAACTATGGCTACACCTTC
CDR3aa: CASSKDANYGYTF

abundance: once
v_gene: TRBV7-8
d_gene: -
j_gene: TRBJ1-2
CDR3nt: TGTGCCAGCAGCTTTCGGGACGGACACTATGGCTACACCTTC
CDR3aa: CASSFRDGHYGYTF

abundance: few
v_gene: TRBV9
d_gene: -
j_gene: TRBJ2-1
CDR3nt: TGTGCCAGCAGCGTAGTGGGGTCCGATGAGCAGTTCTTC
CDR3aa: CASSVVGSDEQFF

abundance: -
v_gene: TRBV5-5
d_gene: -
j_gene: TRBJ2-6
CDR3nt: TGTGCCAGCAGGAGTTACGGGTTCTCTGGGGCCAACGTCCTGACTTTC
CDR3aa: CASRSYGFSGANVLTF

abundance: -
v_gene: TRBV28
d_gene: -
j_gene: TRBJ2-7
CDR3nt: TGTGCCAGCAGTTTCAGGGGTTTCGAGCAGTACTTC
CDR3aa: CASSFRGFEQYF

abundance: few
v_gene: TRBV6-2/TRBV6-3
d_gene: -
j_gene: TRBJ2-1
CDR3nt: TGTGCCAGCAGTTACTCGCATGAGCAGTTCTTC
CDR3aa: CASSYSHEQFF

abundance: few
v_gene: TRBV20-1
d_gene: -
j_gene: TRBJ2-3
CDR3nt: TGCAGTGGCGATCCTGGGGATACGCAGTATTTT
CDR3aa: CSGDPGDTQYF

abundance: many
v_gene: TRBV4-2
d_gene: -
j_gene: TRBJ1-4
CDR3nt: TGTGCCAGCAGCCAAAAGGACAGCCGAGGGTTTAATGAAAAACTGTTTTTT
CDR3aa: CASSQKDSRGFNEKLFF

abundance: -
v_gene: TRBV6-1
d_gene: TRBD1
j_gene: TRBJ2-3
CDR3nt: TGTGCCAGCAGCCAAACAGGGGTGAACACAGATACGCAGTATTTT
CDR3aa: CASSQTGVNTDTQYF

abundance: -
v_gene: TRBV27
d_gene: -
j_gene: TRBJ2-1
CDR3nt: TGTGCCAGCAGCCAGACAGCATACAATGAGCAGTTCTTC
CDR3aa: CASSQTAYNEQFF

abundance: few
v_gene: TRBV20-1
d_gene: TRBD2
j_gene: TRBJ2-5
CDR3nt: TGCAGTCCCTTGACTAGCGGGGGTGTGGAGACCCAGTACTTC
CDR3aa: CSPLTSGGVETQYF

abundance: -
v_gene: TRBV12-3/TRBV12-4
d_gene: TRBD1
j_gene: TRBJ1-1
CDR3nt: TGTGCCAGCAGTTTCGGGGACAGCCGATTTGAAGCTTTCTTT
CDR3aa: CASSFGDSRFEAFF

abundance: few
v_gene: TRBV28
d_gene: -
j_gene: TRBJ2-1
CDR3nt: TGTGCCAGCATGAGGGGGATCGGCTACAATGAGCAGTTCTTC
CDR3aa: CASMRGIGYNEQFF

abundance: once
v_gene: TRBV20-1
d_gene: TRBD1
j_gene: TRBJ1-2
CDR3nt: TGCAGTACCCTCCGGGACAGGGGGTATGGCTACACCTTC
CDR3aa: CSTLRDRGYGYTF